The following is a TCR beta chain sequence with its context. Sequencing used immunoSEQ multiplex PCR; TCRdb keeps in-frame clones, though not all of them. This table has around 86,000 clones, 84% appearing once. This entry is derived from a study of OX40 agonist ivuxolimab in advanced cancers. Overall study: Every patient in dose escalation had hepatocellular carcinoma, melanoma, renal cell or head and neck cancer.

The V gene's germline CDR1 is SNHLY and CDR2 FYNNEI. Between the trimmed V and J ends, which lost 10 bases and 8 bases, there was a span of 18 bases. The CDR3 totals 13 residues. Here the sequenced sample was CD4+ or CD8+ T cells sorted from blood, taken in a trial of the OX40 agonist ivuxolimab. This sequence joins TRBV2 and TRBJ2-1, with D unresolved. The source is an adult with an advanced solid tumor such as melanoma, head and neck, liver or kidney cancer. The CDR3 region is CATHSDVWDEQFF. The CDR3 DNA sequence: TGTGCCACTCATTCGGACGTCTGGGATGAGCAGTTCTTC.